These 9 T cell receptor beta chains came from one sample sequenced in a study of radiation and T cells in renal cell carcinoma. Time point denoted: blood 4 weeks post-SBRT, at nephrectomy. Treatment in this sample: 15 Gy SBRT to primary tumor, nephrectomy 4 weeks later. The table came from immunoSEQ multiplex PCR; TCRdb's copy has only in-frame clones and leaves some out. The sample carries some 150,000 clones, approximately 86% recorded once. This specimen consisted of blood, obtained from a patient whose treatment included radiotherapy and nephrectomy. These receptor sequences come from a woman between 45 and 65 years old with renal cell carcinoma.

The gene calls are TRBV5-1 and TRBJ2-1; possibly TRBD1 for D (6 bases). Germline assignment: CDR1 SGHRS and CDR2 YFSETQ. The CDR3 is 14 amino acids. Trimming removed 2 bases from V and 5 bases from J, with 11 bases in between. CDR3 region: CASSFQGTDNEQFF. CDR3 in DNA: TGCGCCAGCAGCTTCCAGGGGACGGACAATGAGCAGTTCTTC.

The chain couples TRBV9 to TRBJ1-4, with D perhaps matching TRBD1 (5 bases). The V and J ends lost 2 bases and 8 bases respectively, with 13 bases between them. Looked up from germline, CDR1 is SGDLS and CDR2 is YYNGEE. The CDR3 is 14 residues long. DNA of the CDR3: TGTGCCAGCAGCGTCGCCCCGGAGGGGGAAAAACTGTTTTTT. Encoded protein: CASSVAPEGEKLFF. The entire variable domain, with the rest obtained from reference TRBV9 and TRBJ1-4, is as follows: DSGVTQTPKHLITATGQRVTLRCSPRSGDLSVYWYQQSLDQGLQFLIQYYNGEERAKGNILERFSAQQFPDLHSELNLSSLELGDSALYFCASSVAPEGEKLFFGSGTQLSVL.

This chain joins TRBV7-2 and TRBJ2-1; 9 bases are shared with TRBD2. The CDR3 has 14 amino acids. Trimming cost V 5 bases and J 6 bases; bases outside gene matches: 5. Germline V CDR1 and CDR2: SGHTA, FQGNSA. The CDR3 loop reads CASSRLAATNEQFF. The CDR3 DNA follows: TGTGCCAGCAGCCGACTAGCGGCCACCAATGAGCAGTTCTTC. Full variable domain (outside the CDR3, taken from reference TRBV7-2 and TRBJ2-1): GAGVSQSPSNKVTEKGKDVELRCDPISGHTALYWYRQSLGQGLEFLIYFQGNSAPDKSGLPSDRFSAERTGGSVSTLTIQRTQQEDSAVYLCASSRLAATNEQFFGPGTRLTVL.

V and J are TRBV9 and TRBJ2-3, with D uncertain. The CDR3 consists of 16 residues. CDR1 is SGDLS, CDR2 YYNGEE, per germline. The ends were cut back, 0 bases at V and 4 bases at J, with 15 bases in the middle. CDR3 coding DNA: TGTGCCAGCAGCGTAGCGACGTCCGAACCACCAGATACGCAGTATTTT. It specifies CASSVATSEPPDTQYF.

On this clone itself: The junction departs from germline at one end; a sequencing error may be responsible. This chain uses TRBV28 with TRBJ1-1; D is unresolved. Per germline, CDR1 MDHEN and CDR2 SYDVKM. This CDR3 has 14 residues. The CDR3 spells CASNSGAPNIEAFF. Written as DNA, the CDR3 is TGTGCCAGCAACTCCGGAGCTCCTAACATTGAAGCTTTCTTT. Combining the CDR3 with reference TRBV28 and TRBJ1-1 gives the whole variable domain DVKVTQSSRYLVKRTGEKVFLECVQDMDHENMFWYRQDPGLGLRLIYFSYDVKMKEKGDIPEGYSVSREKKERFSLILESASTNQTSMYLCASNSGAPNIEAFFGQGTRLTVV.

The chain is built from TRBV2 and TRBJ2-3, with D maybe TRBD2 (6 bases). The V gene's germline CDR1 is SNHLY and CDR2 FYNNEI. V was shortened by 3 bases and J by 0 bases, with 13 bases between the two germline ends. The length of the CDR3 is 16 residues. The CDR3 region has the DNA TGTGCCAGCAGTGATCGGGACTCCCCTAGCACAGATACGCAGTATTTT. As protein: CASSDRDSPSTDTQYF.

The chain combines TRBV5-6 with TRBJ1-2; D is unresolved. Looked up from germline, CDR1 is SGHDT and CDR2 is YYEEEE. The CDR3 loop spans 14 amino acids. V dropped 0 bases and J dropped 2 bases, with 8 bases sitting between them. For the CDR3, the DNA is TGTGCCAGCAGCTTGGCCTCACCCAACTATGGCTACACCTTC. As protein: CASSLASPNYGYTF.

This clone was found once. V gene TRBV10-1 combines with J gene TRBJ2-7; D is unclear. Germline V CDR1 and CDR2: WNHNN, SYGVQD (reference sequence). V was trimmed by 2 bases and J by 3 bases, leaving 8 bases between them. The CDR3 extends over 13 amino acids. CDR3 DNA: TGCGCCAGCAGTGAGAAAATAGGCTACGAGCAGTACTTC. Its protein is CASSEKIGYEQYF.

Only a few counts were recorded for this clone. The J gene is TRBJ2-5, the V gene TRBV19; D might be TRBD1 (6 bases). V lost 4 bases and J lost 5, with 8 bases in between. Germline values: CDR1 LNHDA, CDR2 SQIVND (reference sequence). The CDR3 has 12 residues. This CDR3 reads CASSTGEETQYF. The CDR3 DNA reads TGTGCCAGTAGTACAGGGGAGGAGACCCAGTACTTC.